This TCR beta chain was obtained from a study of shared clonotypes between healthy human individuals. For the study at large: CD4 naive cells filled three plates per donor, CD4 memory three, CD8 naive two and CD8 memory one.

V lost 1 base, J lost 7 bases, and 13 bases stayed unmatched. Per germline, CDR1 MGHRA and CDR2 YSYEKL. This CDR3 has 17 amino acids. Sequencing was performed with immunoSEQ multiplex PCR; in TCRdb, only in-frame clones are kept and a portion is missing. The sample lists about 2.4 million clones, roughly nine tenths occurring once. Investigators divided CD4+ cells into CD45RA+ naive and CD45RA-negative memory subsets. The source material was naive CD4+ T cells sorted from blood. Specified subset: CD45RA+ positively selected. This clonotype was obtained from a man aged 18 to 29 in good health. V gene TRBV4-1 combines with J gene TRBJ2-1; 7 nucleotides agree with TRBD2. CDR3 in DNA: TGCGCCAGCAGCCAAGGTGTAAGGGGAGGGCCCGGGAATGAGCAGTTCTTC. Protein: CASSQGVRGGPGNEQFF.